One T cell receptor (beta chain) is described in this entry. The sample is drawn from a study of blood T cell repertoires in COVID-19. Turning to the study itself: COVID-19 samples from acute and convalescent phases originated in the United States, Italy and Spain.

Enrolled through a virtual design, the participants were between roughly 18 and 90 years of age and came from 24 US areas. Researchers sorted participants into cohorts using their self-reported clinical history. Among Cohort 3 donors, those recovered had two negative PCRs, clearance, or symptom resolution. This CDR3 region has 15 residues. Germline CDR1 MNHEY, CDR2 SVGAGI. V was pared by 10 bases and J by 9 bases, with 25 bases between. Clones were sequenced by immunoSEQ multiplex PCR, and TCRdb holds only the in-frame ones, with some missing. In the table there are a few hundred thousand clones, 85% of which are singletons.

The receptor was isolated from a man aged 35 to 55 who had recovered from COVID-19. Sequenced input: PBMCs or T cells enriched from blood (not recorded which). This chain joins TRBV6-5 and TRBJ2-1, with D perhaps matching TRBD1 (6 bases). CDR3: CATGGLGHPRGEQFF. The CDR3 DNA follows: TGTGCCACCGGCGGATTGGGACACCCACGGGGTGAGCAGTTCTTC.